A selection of T cell receptor beta chains follows, all from one sample in a study of neurological immune-mediated disorders. TCRdb reprocessed the 5' RACE reads via MiXCR and lists one record per CDR3 protein. The sample shows 110,000 or so distinct CDR3 sequences, about 3.4% of them seen only once. The specimen sequenced was PBMCs. The source of these receptors is a woman in her twenties or thirties with multiple sclerosis. Both conserved end residues are part of each CDR3. The D gene is left open where the match is weak. Clone size, where shown, is once, few, many, or a class for clones that have expanded.

abundance	d_gene	j_gene	v_gene	CDR3aa	CDR3nt
many	NA	TRBJ1-1	TRBV7-2	CASSLKQRNTEAFF	TGTGCCAGCAGCTTGAAACAGAGAAACACTGAAGCTTTCTTT
NA	TRBD1	TRBJ2-2	TRBV19	CASSTYFGTGGTGELFF	TGTGCCAGTAGTACCTACTTCGGGACAGGGGGCACCGGGGAGCTGTTTTTT
few	NA	TRBJ2-1	TRBV7-6	CASGLPNEQFF	TGTGCCAGCGGCCTACCCAATGAGCAGTTCTTC
many	TRBD1	TRBJ2-7	TRBV7-2	CASRPAGQAYEQYF	TGTGCCAGCAGACCTGCGGGACAGGCTTACGAGCAGTACTTC
many	NA	TRBJ2-2	TRBV5-1	CASSFTTGELFF	TGCGCCAGCAGCTTTACAACCGGGGAGCTGTTTTTT
many	TRBD1	TRBJ2-7	TRBV29-1	CSVLGQEYEQYF	TGCAGCGTTCTAGGACAGGAGTACGAGCAGTACTTC
many	NA	TRBJ1-3	TRBV12-3/TRBV12-4	CASSGLLISGNTIYF	TGTGCCAGCAGTGGGCTTCTCATCTCTGGAAACACCATATATTTT
many	TRBD1	TRBJ2-5	TRBV20-1	CSARVGQLETQYF	TGCAGTGCTAGAGTGGGACAGCTGGAGACCCAGTACTTC
many	NA	TRBJ1-3	TRBV7-2	CASSQSSGNTIYF	TGTGCCAGCAGCCAGAGCTCTGGAAACACCATATATTTT
many	TRBD1	TRBJ1-4	TRBV5-1	CASSSGQGSEKLFF	TGCGCCAGCAGCTCGGGACAGGGTAGTGAAAAACTGTTTTTT
many	NA	TRBJ1-5	TRBV20-1	CSAAQGIGSNQPQHF	TGCAGTGCTGCACAGGGTATAGGGAGCAATCAGCCCCAGCATTTT
many	TRBD2	TRBJ2-1	TRBV6-2/TRBV6-3	CASSPRGSGRSNEQFF	TGTGCCAGCAGTCCCCGCGGTAGCGGGAGAAGCAATGAGCAGTTCTTC
many	TRBD1	TRBJ1-5	TRBV7-6	CASSLDRGENQPQHF	TGTGCCAGCAGCCTTGACAGGGGCGAAAATCAGCCCCAGCATTTT
many	NA	TRBJ1-2	TRBV29-1	CSVESSGQDPRRWGYTF	TGCAGCGTTGAGAGTTCGGGTCAGGATCCGCGGCGTTGGGGCTACACCTTC
many	NA	TRBJ1-2	TRBV5-5	CASSLGGREDANYGYTF	TGTGCCAGCAGCTTGGGGGGGCGTGAGGATGCTAACTATGGCTACACCTTC
many	NA	TRBJ1-2	TRBV11-2	CASRTLQGISPYGYTF	TGTGCCAGCAGAACCCTACAGGGAATAAGCCCATATGGCTACACCTTC
NA	NA	TRBJ2-1	TRBV5-1	CASSLESGDEQFF	TGCGCCAGCAGCTTGGAGTCGGGAGACGAGCAGTTCTTC
many	TRBD1	TRBJ2-5	TRBV24-1	CATSARDRGKETQYF	TGTGCCACCAGTGCACGGGACAGGGGTAAAGAGACCCAGTACTTC
NA	NA	TRBJ2-7	TRBV2	CASRKGPDEQYF	TGTGCCAGCCGGAAGGGCCCCGACGAGCAGTACTTC
few	NA	TRBJ2-7	TRBV6-5	CASRKVGAYEQYF	TGTGCCAGCAGAAAGGTTGGGGCATACGAGCAGTACTTC
many	NA	TRBJ1-1	TRBV7-9	CASSLSSLGNTEAFF	TGTGCCAGCAGCTTAAGTTCCCTGGGGAACACTGAAGCTTTCTTT
many	NA	TRBJ1-1	TRBV19	CATSVRGTEAFF	TGTGCCACTTCGGTCAGGGGAACTGAAGCTTTCTTT
many	TRBD1	TRBJ1-5	TRBV7-2	CASSGEDRGNQPQHF	TGTGCCAGCAGCGGGGAGGACAGGGGAAATCAGCCCCAGCATTTT
many	TRBD1	TRBJ1-2	TRBV6-5	CASKVTGSVDGYTF	TGTGCCAGCAAGGTGACAGGGTCCGTGGACGGCTACACCTTC
many	TRBD1	TRBJ1-2	TRBV7-2	CASSPSALQGAGYGYTF	TGTGCCAGCAGCCCGAGCGCCCTCCAGGGGGCCGGCTATGGCTACACCTTC
many	TRBD2	TRBJ2-1	TRBV20-1	CSARRGGPYNEQFF	TGCAGTGCTAGACGGGGGGGCCCCTACAATGAGCAGTTCTTC
many	NA	TRBJ1-1	TRBV5-5	CASSVSGEAKAFF	TGTGCCAGCAGCGTAAGCGGTGAGGCGAAAGCTTTCTTT
many	NA	TRBJ1-1	TRBV7-2	CASSFRAATEAFF	TGTGCCAGCAGCTTTCGGGCGGCGACAGAAGCTTTCTTT
many	NA	TRBJ2-6	TRBV4-3	CASSNRAGANVLTF	TGCGCCAGCAGCAACAGGGCCGGGGCCAACGTCCTGACTTTC
NA	TRBD2	TRBJ2-5	TRBV10-3	CASIKAGGGQETQYF	TGTGCCAGCATAAAAGCGGGAGGCGGGCAAGAGACCCAGTACTTC